Listed here are 10 T cell receptor beta chains from one sample, sequenced in a study of T-cell reconstitution after alpha-beta-depleted transplantation in children. The TCRbeta library was prepared with unique molecular identifiers. In TCRdb, the PCR reads were re-called with MiXCR into one record per CDR3 protein. The table shows 60,000 to 70,000 distinct CDR3 sequences, with roughly 5.2% occurring only once. This specimen was PBMCs, mostly from graft donor cells, taken 180 days after TCRalphabeta/CD19-depleted stem cell transplant. The receptors come from a boy under two years old who had a stem cell transplant for acute myeloid leukemia, so the T cells may come from the graft donor.

This clonotype came up many times. The gene calls are TRBV20-1 and TRBJ1-6; possible D gene TRBD1, 6 bases. V was shortened by 1 base and J by 7 bases, with 17 bases between the two germline ends. Per the germline V gene, CDR1 is DFQATT and CDR2 is SNEGSKA (reference sequence). The CDR3 contains 16 residues. CDR3 loop: CSARAGAKHRNSPLHF. The CDR3 region has the DNA TGCAGTGCTAGAGCAGGGGCGAAACACCGCAATTCACCCCTCCACTTT.

This clonotype has ten or more counts. The rearrangement joins TRBV3-1 to TRBJ2-2; 9 nucleotides match TRBD2. The CDR3 sequence is 16 residues long. The J segment lost 8 bases and the V segment lost 1 base, leaving 8 bases of the junction unmatched. CDR1 is LGHDT, CDR2 YNNKEL, per germline (reference sequence). The CDR3 region is CASSQGLGLASGELFF. For the CDR3, the DNA is TGTGCCAGCAGCCAAGGGTTGGGACTAGCATCTGGGGAGCTGTTTTTT.

This clonotype has at least ten counts. The chain joins TRBV5-8 to TRBJ2-1, with TRBD2 identical over 9 bases. The CDR3 runs to 14 residues. Germline-derived CDR1 and CDR2 are SGHTS and YDEGEE. V was pared by 2 bases and J by 5 bases, with 2 bases of the junction left unmatched. This chain's CDR3 is CASSFASGNNEQFF. In nucleotides, the CDR3 is TGTGCCAGCAGCTTCGCTAGCGGGAACAATGAGCAGTTCTTC.

This clonotype was seen ten or more times. The J gene is TRBJ1-5, the V gene TRBV20-1; TRBD1 might be the D (5 bases). There are 15 residues in the CDR3. CDR1 and CDR2 (germline): DFQATT, SNEGSKA (reference sequence). V was clipped by 3 bases and J by 2 bases, with 14 bases between them. The CDR3 spells CSASGRGVGNQPQHF. In DNA, the CDR3 is TGCAGTGCTAGTGGGAGAGGGGTGGGCAATCAGCCCCAGCATTTT.

This clonotype was counted many times. V usage is TRBV5-1 and J usage is TRBJ2-1, with 16 bases lining up with TRBD2. J gave up 2 bases and V 4 bases, and 21 bases lay outside the gene matches. Germline V gene data show CDR1 as SGHRS and CDR2 as YFSETQ. There are 23 residues in the CDR3. The DNA of the CDR3 is TGCGCCAGCAGCCCTCCGGGACAGAAGGCTGCCGGGACTAGCGGGGGGGCCTACAATGAGCAGTTCTTC. Translating gives CASSPPGQKAAGTSGGAYNEQFF. Full variable domain (remainder filled in from reference TRBV5-1 and TRBJ2-1): KAGVTQTPRYLIKTRGQQVTLSCSPISGHRSVSWYQQTPGQGLQFLFEYFSETQRNKGNFPGRFSGRQFSNSRSEMNVSTLELGDSALYLCASSPPGQKAAGTSGGAYNEQFFGPGTRLTVL.

This chain uses TRBV2 with TRBJ1-5, with 11 bases lining up with TRBD1. J was trimmed by 2 bases and V by 11 bases; bases with no gene match: 20. The length of the CDR3 is 19 residues. From germline, CDR1 is SNHLY and CDR2 FYNNEI. The CDR3 DNA is TGTGCCTTCTGTTTACTCCCCGGACAGGGGGCACAGGGCAATCAGCCCCAGCATTTT. Amino acids: CAFCLLPGQGAQGNQPQHF.

This clonotype was picked up many times. This chain joins TRBV18 and TRBJ1-1, with D perhaps TRBD1 (5 bases). CDR1 is KGHSH and CDR2 is LQKENI in the germline V gene. The CDR3 loop spans 14 amino acids. The V end lost 3 bases, the J end lost 6 bases, and 14 bases lay between the germline ends. The CDR3 DNA reads TGTGCCAGCTCACCCCTCAGGGAGCGGGCTGAAGCTTTCTTT. It is translated as CASSPLRERAEAFF.

This clonotype has a count of ten or more. V gene TRBV20-1 combines with J gene TRBJ2-1; D uncertain. The V and J ends lost 6 bases and 11 bases respectively, with 17 bases between them. The CDR3 totals 12 residues. Looked up from germline, CDR1 is DFQATT and CDR2 is SNEGSKA (reference sequence). CDR3: CSARLGNRKQFF. The DNA of the CDR3 is TGCAGTGCCCGTTTGGGAAACCGTAAGCAGTTCTTC.

This clonotype was counted at least ten times. The gene calls are TRBV12-3 or TRBV12-4 and TRBJ1-2, with 9 positions matching TRBD1. V was clipped by 7 bases and J by 5 bases; unmatched bases: 8. The CDR3 consists of 14 residues. The CDR3 nucleotides are TGTGCCAGCAATCCCGGGGGGACAGGGTATGGCTACACCTTC. Protein: CASNPGGTGYGYTF.

This clonotype was picked up many times. J is TRBJ2-4 and V is TRBV12-3 or TRBV12-4; D is unresolved. V was trimmed by 3 bases and J by 6 bases, leaving 9 bases between them. The CDR3 is made up of 13 amino acids. The CDR3, as DNA: TGTGCCAGCAGTTTGAGCCTCGGAAACATTCAGTACTTC. This sequence encodes CASSLSLGNIQYF.